This T cell receptor (beta chain) appears in the sequencing data of a study of blood T cell repertoires in COVID-19. Overall study context: Specimens from acute and convalescent COVID-19 originated in the United States, Italy and Spain.

Assay: immunoSEQ multiplex PCR; the TCRdb copy retains only in-frame clones and omits some. The repertoire holds over 150,000 clones, with around 90% as singletons. The CDR3 contains 14 residues. Trimming took 1 base from V and 13 from J, leaving 16 bases between them. Germline CDR1 LNHDA, CDR2 SQIVND (reference sequence). The chain uses TRBV19 and TRBJ2-2; tentatively, D is TRBD2 (7 bases). The sequencing sample was made of peripheral blood. The sequence came from a man in his fifties or sixties with COVID-19, enrolled during active disease. For the CDR3, the DNA is TGTGCCAGTAGTATAGGGGGGGGGCGCAAGGCGCTGTTTTTT. This translates into CASSIGGGRKALFF.